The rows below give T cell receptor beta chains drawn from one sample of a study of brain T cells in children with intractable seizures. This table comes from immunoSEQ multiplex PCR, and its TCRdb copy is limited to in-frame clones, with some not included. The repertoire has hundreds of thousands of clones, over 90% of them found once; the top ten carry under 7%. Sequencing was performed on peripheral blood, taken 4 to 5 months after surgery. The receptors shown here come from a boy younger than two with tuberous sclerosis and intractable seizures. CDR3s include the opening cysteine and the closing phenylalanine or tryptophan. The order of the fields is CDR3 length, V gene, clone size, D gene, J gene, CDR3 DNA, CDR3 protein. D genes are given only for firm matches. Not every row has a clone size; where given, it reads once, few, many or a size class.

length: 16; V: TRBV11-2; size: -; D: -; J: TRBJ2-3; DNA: TGTGCCAGCAGCTTAGTGAGCAGATTCCACACAGATACGCAGTATTTT; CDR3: CASSLVSRFHTDTQYF
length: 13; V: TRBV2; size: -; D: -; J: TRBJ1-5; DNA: TGTGCCAGCAGGAAGACTTCCAATGAACCCCAGCATTTT; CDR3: CASRKTSNEPQHF
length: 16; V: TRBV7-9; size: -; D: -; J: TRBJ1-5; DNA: TGTGCCAGCAGTAGCGCAGGGAATATGAGCAATCAGCCCCAGCATTTT; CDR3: CASSSAGNMSNQPQHF
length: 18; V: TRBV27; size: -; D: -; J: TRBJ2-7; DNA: TGTGCCAGCAGTTTATCATCACCCGACCATGAGAGGGCCTACGAGCAGTACTTC; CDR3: CASSLSSPDHERAYEQYF
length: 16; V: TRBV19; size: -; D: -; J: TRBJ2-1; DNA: TGTGCCAGTACCAAGTTGGGGGTACGCTCCTACAATGAGCAGTTCTTC; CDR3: CASTKLGVRSYNEQFF
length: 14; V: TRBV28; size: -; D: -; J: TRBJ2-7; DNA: TGTGCCAGCAGCTTGGACTCTACTTCCTACGAGCAGTACTTC; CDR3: CASSLDSTSYEQYF
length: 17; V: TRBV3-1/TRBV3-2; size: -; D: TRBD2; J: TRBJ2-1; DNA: TGTGCCAGCAGTCTTGTGACCGGGACTAGCGCCTTGGGAGAGCAGTTCTTC; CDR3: CASSLVTGTSALGEQFF
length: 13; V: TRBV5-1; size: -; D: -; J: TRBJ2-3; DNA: TGCGCCAGATCAGCCCGGACGGCAGATACGCAGTATTTT; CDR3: CARSARTADTQYF
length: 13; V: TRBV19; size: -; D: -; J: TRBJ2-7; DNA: TGTGCCAGCCGTGGAACAGCGAGCTACGAGCAGTACTTC; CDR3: CASRGTASYEQYF
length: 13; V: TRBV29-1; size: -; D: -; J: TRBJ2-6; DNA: TGCAGCGTTTGGTTCTCTGGGGCCAACGTCCTGACTTTC; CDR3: CSVWFSGANVLTF
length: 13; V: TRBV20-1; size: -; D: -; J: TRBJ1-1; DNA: TGCAGTGCTAGTGGGGCCATGAACACTGAAGCTTTCTTT; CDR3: CSASGAMNTEAFF
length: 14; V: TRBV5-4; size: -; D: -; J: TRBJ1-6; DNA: TGTGCCAGCAGCTTCAACAGGGTGGGATCACCCCTCCACTTT; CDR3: CASSFNRVGSPLHF
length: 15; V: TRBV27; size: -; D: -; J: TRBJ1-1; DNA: TGTGCCAGCAGTTTCAGTCGGACAGCGAACACTGAAGCTTTCTTT; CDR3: CASSFSRTANTEAFF
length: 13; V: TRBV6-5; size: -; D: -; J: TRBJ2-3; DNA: TGTGCCAGCTGGAATCCGGGGCTGGATACGCAGTATTTT; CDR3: CASWNPGLDTQYF
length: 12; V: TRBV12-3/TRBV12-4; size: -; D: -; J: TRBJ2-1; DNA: TGTGCCAGCAGTTTCGAGGCTCCTGAGCAGTTCTTC; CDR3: CASSFEAPEQFF
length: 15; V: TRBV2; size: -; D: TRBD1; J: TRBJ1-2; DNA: TGTGCCAGCAGTCTACCGGGACAGGGTCCCTATGGCTACACCTTC; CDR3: CASSLPGQGPYGYTF
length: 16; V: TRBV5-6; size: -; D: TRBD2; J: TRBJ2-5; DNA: TGTGCCAGCAGCTTGGGACTAGCGGGGGGAAGAGAGACCCAGTACTTC; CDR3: CASSLGLAGGRETQYF
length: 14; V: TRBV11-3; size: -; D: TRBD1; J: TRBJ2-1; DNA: TGTGCCAGCAGCCGAATCCTAGAAGGGGGCGAGCAGTTCTTC; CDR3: CASSRILEGGEQFF
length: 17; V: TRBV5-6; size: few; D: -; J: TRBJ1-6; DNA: TGTGCCAGCAGCTGGGGCGGTGGCAGGGTTGAGAGTTCACCCCTCCACTTT; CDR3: CASSWGGGRVESSPLHF
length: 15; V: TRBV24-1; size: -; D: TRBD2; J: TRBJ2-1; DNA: TGTGCCACCAGTGATGTTGAGCGGGGTCTTGATGAGCAGTTCTTC; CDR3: CATSDVERGLDEQFF
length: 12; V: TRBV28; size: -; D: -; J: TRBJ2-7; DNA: TGTGCCAGCAGTCTTAGAGGTTACGAGCAGTACTTC; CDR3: CASSLRGYEQYF
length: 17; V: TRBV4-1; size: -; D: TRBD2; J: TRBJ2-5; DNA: TGCGCCAGCAGCCAAGTGTTCCGGCGGGGGGGCCGGGAGACCCAGTACTTC; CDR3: CASSQVFRRGGRETQYF
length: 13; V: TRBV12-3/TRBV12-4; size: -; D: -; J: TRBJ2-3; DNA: TGTGCCAGCAGTTTAGCAGATACAGATACGCAGTATTTT; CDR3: CASSLADTDTQYF
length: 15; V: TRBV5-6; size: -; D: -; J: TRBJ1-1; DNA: TGTGCCAGCAGCTTGGATCCCGGAGGGTTCACTGAAGCTTTCTTT; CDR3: CASSLDPGGFTEAFF
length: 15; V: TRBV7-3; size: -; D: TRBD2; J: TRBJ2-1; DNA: TGTGCCAGCAGCTTATTGGCGGGAGGAAGGGATGAGCAGTTCTTC; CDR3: CASSLLAGGRDEQFF
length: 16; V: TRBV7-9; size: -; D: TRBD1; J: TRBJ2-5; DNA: TGTGCCAGCAGCTTAGCGGGACAGGGTATGGCAGAGACCCAGTACTTC; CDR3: CASSLAGQGMAETQYF
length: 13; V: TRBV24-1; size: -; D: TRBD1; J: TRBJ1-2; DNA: TGTGCCACCAGTCTTGGGACAGGTTATGGCTACACCTTC; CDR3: CATSLGTGYGYTF
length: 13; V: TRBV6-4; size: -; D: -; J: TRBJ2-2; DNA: TGTGCCAGCAGTGCCGGGACAACCGGGGAGCTGTTTTTT; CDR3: CASSAGTTGELFF
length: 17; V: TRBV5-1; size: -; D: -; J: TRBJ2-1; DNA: TGCGCCAGCAGCTTAATGGGGGGTATAAGCTCCTACAATGAGCAGTTCTTC; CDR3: CASSLMGGISSYNEQFF
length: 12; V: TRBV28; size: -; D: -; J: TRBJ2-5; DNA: TGTGCCAGCAGCCCCAGGGAGGAGACCCAGTACTTC; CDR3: CASSPREETQYF
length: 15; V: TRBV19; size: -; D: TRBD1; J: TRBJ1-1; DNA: TGTGCCAGTAGTCTCCGGGACAGGGCACTCAACGACGCTTTCTTT; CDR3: CASSLRDRALNDAFF
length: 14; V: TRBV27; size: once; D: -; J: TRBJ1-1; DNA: TGTGCCAGCAGCTCAAGTCGGGACGACACTGAAGCTTTCTTT; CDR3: CASSSSRDDTEAFF
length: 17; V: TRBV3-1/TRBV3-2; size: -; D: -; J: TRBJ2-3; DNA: TGTGCCAGCAGCCAAGTGGTCGGGGGCCTGAGCACAGATACGCAGTATTTT; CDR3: CASSQVVGGLSTDTQYF
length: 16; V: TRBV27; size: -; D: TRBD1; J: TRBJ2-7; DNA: TGTGCCAGCAGGGAGCGCCGAAGACAGGGATCCTACGAGCAGTACTTC; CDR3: CASRERRRQGSYEQYF
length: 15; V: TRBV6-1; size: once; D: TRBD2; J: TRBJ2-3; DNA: TGTGCCAGCAGTGAGCGGGGGGCAACCACAGATACGCAGTATTTT; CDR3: CASSERGATTDTQYF
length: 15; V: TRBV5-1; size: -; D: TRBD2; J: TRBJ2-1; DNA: TGCGCAAGCGGACTAAGCGGGAGAGGAGGCGATGAGCAGTTCTTC; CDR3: CASGLSGRGGDEQFF
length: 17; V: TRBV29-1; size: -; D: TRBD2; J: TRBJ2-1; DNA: TGCAGCGTTGAACCAGGGACTAGCGGGAGGTCCTACAATGAGCAGTTCTTC; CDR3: CSVEPGTSGRSYNEQFF